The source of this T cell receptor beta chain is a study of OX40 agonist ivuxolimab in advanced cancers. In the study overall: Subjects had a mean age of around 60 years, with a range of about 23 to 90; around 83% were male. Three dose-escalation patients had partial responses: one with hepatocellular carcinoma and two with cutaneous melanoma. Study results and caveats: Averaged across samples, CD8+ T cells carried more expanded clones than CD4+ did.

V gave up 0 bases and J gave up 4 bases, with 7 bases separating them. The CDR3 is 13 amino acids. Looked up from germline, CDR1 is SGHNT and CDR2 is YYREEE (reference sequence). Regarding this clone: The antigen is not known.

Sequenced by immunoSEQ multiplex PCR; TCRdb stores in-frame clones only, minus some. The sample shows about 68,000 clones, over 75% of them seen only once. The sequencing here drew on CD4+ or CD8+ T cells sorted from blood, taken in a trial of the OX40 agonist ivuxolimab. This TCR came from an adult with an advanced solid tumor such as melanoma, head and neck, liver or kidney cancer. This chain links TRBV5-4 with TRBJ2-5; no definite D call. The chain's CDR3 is CASSLGVGETQYF. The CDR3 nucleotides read TGTGCCAGCAGCTTGGGCGTCGGAGAGACCCAGTACTTC.